This TCR beta chain comes out of a study of CD8+ T cells in alopecia areata. As for the study in general: Tofacitinib lasted 6 to 18 months, then 6 months off drug.

Described treatment: oral pan-JAK inhibitor, 5-10 mg twice daily. On this clone itself: Its antigen is unknown.

V shed 7 bases and J shed 1 base, with 13 bases lying between them. From germline, CDR1 is MNHEY and CDR2 SMNVEV (reference sequence). The length of the CDR3 is 14 residues. The study, taken as a whole, reports: Across lesional scalp, and particularly alopecia totalis/universalis, clonality surpassed that of normal scalp.

Reverse transcribed after extraction, RNA yielded cDNA as the sequencing template. The assay was immunoSEQ multiplex PCR, and TCRdb's table has in-frame clones only and misses some. The data show approximately 150,000 clones, 60% to 75% seen once. The TCR originated in a human donor with alopecia areata. The sample here was CD4+ T cells sorted from blood, taken at week 24, from a patient treated with tofacitinib. The chain recombines TRBV27 with TRBJ1-1; tentative D call: TRBD1 (6 bases). The CDR3 spells CASNNRDANTEAFF. The CDR3 DNA follows: TGTGCCAGCAATAACAGGGATGCGAACACTGAAGCTTTCTTT.